This TCR beta chain was retrieved from a study of beta chain features in type 1 diabetes (dated by TCRdb to the late 2010s). Turning to the overall study: Mean age, gender distribution, total cell number and subset yield did not differ between patients and healthy donors. A total of some 110 million sorted cells were examined across all samples, and the number of cells per subset was strongly correlated with RNA yield. The study compared the TCRB repertoires of sorted circulating CD4+ T cell subsets in recently diagnosed type 1 diabetes patients with those in matched healthy donors. Whereas all 28 donors provided naive and central memory subsets, regulatory and stem cell-like memory subsets were isolated from just 8 patients and about 8 healthy donors.

What the study reported, not specific to this receptor: Naive, central memory and regulatory TCRB repertoires appeared to be more similar among patients than among healthy donors. PCR might favor shorter templates, but patient and control samples were amplified and corrected together, so any skew would affect both groups equally. Because small numbers of individuals were included in the HLA sub-analyses, any influence of HLA type on TCRB rearrangement was left unresolved. Fewer insertions and more nucleotide deletions at VDJ recombination sites were observed in patients with type 1 diabetes, implying thymic rearrangement abnormalities. A moderate but significant shortening of TCRB CDR3 length was observed in type 1 diabetes patients in all four CD4+ subsets. Because cDNA was sequenced instead of genomic DNA, highly expressing activated cells could be over-represented, though the groups showed no difference in activation or CD3 levels.

From each donor, a single peripheral blood sample of 100 to 150 mL on average was drawn into heparinised tubes. A BD FACSAria II was used to sort naive, central memory, regulatory and stem cell-like memory CD4+ T cells with a panel that included CD45RO, CCR7, CD25, CD127, CD95 and CD27. Every sorted population had a purity above 95%. PBMCs were separated immediately by Lymphoprep density gradient centrifugation and were stained directly, without being cultured. To minimize batch effects, samples were stained and sorted in pairs, one healthy donor with one patient per experiment. All of the isolated RNA was reverse transcribed with the High Capacity cDNA Reverse Transcription Kit, so expressed TCRB transcripts were sequenced. Deep immunoSEQ sequencing was applied to naive, central memory and regulatory T cell samples, giving an average of around 4 million total reads per sample. After sorted cells were lysed in RLT buffer, RNA was extracted with DNase-treated RNeasy Micro or Mini kits, with the choice depending on cell number. To prevent cross-contamination, each cell subset was processed individually, whereas patient and healthy donor samples were processed jointly. TCRB sequences were amplified from cDNA with the immunoSEQ multiplex PCR, producing 87-bp fragments spanning the CDR3 region. Sequencing of the amplicons was done on the Illumina HiSeq platform. Processing in the source paper ran as follows. Synthetic template baselines were used to correct PCR bias computationally, reads within Hamming distance 2 were collapsed together, and singletons that could not be merged were discarded. By aligning reads against IMGT, V, D and J genes, CDR3 length, and insertions or deletions at six rearrangement sites were assigned. Within each subset, clonotype counts were normalized to sorted cell number, and only after that were true diversity and Gini coefficients computed with the tcR R package. Repertoire sharing was quantified using the overlap coefficient calculated on TCRB nucleotide sequences. Out-of-frame TCRB sequences from naive cells were analyzed to stand in for the pre-selection repertoire. What TCRdb holds here is the immuneACCESS table cut down to in-frame rearrangements. Part of the clones is not present; checked against another copy, under half of the missing clones reflect an unresolved V gene, and the others are unexplained. The V and J calls and the clone size are those of that table, but D and trimming were determined from the DNA. In all, the sample holds about 140,000 clones, and 10% of those were seen once. The ten largest clones represent roughly 1.4% of the sample.

The V and J ends are trimmed by 6 bases and 4 bases, leaving 12 bases between them. Based on the germline V gene (reference sequence), the CDR1 and CDR2 sequences are SEHNR and FQNEAQ. The CDR3 covers 13 residues, taking in both the cysteine and the phenylalanine. The only DNA kept is the CDR3, 39 bases in frame from the first base. On this clone: Its specific antigen is unknown. Base qualities are not at hand, and no much larger clone is one base apart.

This clonotype originated in a man in his late teens or twenties in good health. The chain is encoded by TRBV7-9 joined to TRBJ1-1; the D gene is perhaps TRBD1, on 6 matching bases. The sequencing sample was made of naive CD4+ T cells from blood. Read against the paper, the sample's cell subset or site label means: true naive CD4+ T cells. The DNA sequence is TGTGCCAGCAGATTCAGGGGCGGCACTGAAGCTTTCTTT. Its translation reads: CASRFRGGTEAFF.